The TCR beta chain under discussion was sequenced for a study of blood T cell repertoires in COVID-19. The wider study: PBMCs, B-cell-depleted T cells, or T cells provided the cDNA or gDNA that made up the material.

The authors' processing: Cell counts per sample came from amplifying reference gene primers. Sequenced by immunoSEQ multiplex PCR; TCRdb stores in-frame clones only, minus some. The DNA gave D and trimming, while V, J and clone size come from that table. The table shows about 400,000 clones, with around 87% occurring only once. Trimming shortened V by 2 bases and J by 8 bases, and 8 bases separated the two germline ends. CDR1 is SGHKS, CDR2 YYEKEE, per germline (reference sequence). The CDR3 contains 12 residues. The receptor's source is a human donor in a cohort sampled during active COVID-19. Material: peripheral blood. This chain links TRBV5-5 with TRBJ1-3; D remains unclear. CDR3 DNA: TGTGCCAGCAGCTTCGGGAGGGACACCATATATTTT. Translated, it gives CASSFGRDTIYF.